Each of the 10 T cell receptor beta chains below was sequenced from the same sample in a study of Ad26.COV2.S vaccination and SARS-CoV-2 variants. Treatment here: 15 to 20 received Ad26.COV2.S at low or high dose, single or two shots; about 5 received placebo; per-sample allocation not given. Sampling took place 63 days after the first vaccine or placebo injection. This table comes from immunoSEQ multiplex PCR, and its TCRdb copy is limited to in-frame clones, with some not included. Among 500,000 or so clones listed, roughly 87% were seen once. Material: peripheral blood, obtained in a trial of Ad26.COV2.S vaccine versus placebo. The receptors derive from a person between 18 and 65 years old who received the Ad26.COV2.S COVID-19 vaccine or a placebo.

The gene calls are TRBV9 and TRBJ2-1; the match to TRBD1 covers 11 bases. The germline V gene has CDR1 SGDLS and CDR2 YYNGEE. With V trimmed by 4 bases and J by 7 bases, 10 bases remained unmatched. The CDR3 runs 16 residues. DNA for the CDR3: TGTGCCAGCAGCACGACCGGGACAGGGGGTAAGAATGAGCAGTTCTTC. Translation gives CASSTTGTGGKNEQFF.

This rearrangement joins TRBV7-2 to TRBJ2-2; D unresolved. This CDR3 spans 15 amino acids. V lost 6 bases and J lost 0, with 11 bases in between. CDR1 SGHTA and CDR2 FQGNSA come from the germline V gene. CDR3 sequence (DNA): TGTGCCAGCAGTTTTGGGCACCCGAACACCGGGGAGCTGTTTTTT. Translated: CASSFGHPNTGELFF.

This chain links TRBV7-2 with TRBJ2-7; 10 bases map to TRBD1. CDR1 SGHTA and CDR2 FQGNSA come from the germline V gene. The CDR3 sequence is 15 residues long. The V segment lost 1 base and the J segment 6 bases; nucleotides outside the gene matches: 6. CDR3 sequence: CASSLGGTGVSEQYF. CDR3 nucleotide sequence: TGTGCCAGCAGCTTAGGTGGGACAGGGGTTTCCGAGCAGTACTTC.

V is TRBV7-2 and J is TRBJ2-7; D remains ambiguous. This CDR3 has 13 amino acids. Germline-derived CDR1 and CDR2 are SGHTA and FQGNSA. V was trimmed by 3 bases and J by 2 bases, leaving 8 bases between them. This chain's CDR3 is CASSFHPTYEQYF. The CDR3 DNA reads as TGTGCCAGCAGCTTCCATCCCACCTACGAGCAGTACTTC. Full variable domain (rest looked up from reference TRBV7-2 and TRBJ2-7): GAGVSQSPSNKVTEKGKDVELRCDPISGHTALYWYRQSLGQGLEFLIYFQGNSAPDKSGLPSDRFSAERTGGSVSTLTIQRTQQEDSAVYLCASSFHPTYEQYFGPGTRLTVT.

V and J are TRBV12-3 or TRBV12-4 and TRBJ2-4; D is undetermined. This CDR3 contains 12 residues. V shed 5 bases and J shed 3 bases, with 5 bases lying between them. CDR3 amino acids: CASSTSKNIQYF. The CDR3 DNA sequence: TGTGCCAGCAGTACCAGCAAAAACATTCAGTACTTC.

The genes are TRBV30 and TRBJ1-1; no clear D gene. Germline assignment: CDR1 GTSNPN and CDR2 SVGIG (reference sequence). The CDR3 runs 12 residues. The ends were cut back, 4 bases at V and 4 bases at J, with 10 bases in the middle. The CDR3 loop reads CAWKFIGTEAFF. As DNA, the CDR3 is TGTGCCTGGAAATTTATAGGCACTGAAGCTTTCTTT.

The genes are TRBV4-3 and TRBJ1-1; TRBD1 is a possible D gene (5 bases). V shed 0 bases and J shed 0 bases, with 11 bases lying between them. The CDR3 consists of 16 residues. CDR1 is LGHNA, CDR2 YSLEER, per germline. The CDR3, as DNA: TGCGCCAGCAGCCAAGATTTCGGCAGGGTGAACACTGAAGCTTTCTTT. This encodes CASSQDFGRVNTEAFF.

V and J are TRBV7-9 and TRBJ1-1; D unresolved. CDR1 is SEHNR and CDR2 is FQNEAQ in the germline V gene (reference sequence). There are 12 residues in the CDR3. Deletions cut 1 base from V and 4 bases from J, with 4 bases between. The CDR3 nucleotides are TGTGCCAGCAGCTTAGGGAGCACTGAAGCTTTCTTT. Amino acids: CASSLGSTEAFF.

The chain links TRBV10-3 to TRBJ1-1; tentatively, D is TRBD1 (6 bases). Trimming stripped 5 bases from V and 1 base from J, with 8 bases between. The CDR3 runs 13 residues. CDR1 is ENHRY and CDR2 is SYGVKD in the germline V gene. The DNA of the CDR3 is TGTGCCATCAGTCTGACAGGGAACACTGAAGCTTTCTTT. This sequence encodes CAISLTGNTEAFF.

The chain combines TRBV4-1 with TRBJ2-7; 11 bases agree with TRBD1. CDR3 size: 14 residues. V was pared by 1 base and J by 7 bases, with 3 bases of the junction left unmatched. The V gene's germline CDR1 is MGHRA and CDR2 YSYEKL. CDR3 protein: CASSQGTGGGEQYF. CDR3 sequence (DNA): TGCGCCAGCAGCCAAGGGACAGGGGGCGGGGAGCAGTACTTC.